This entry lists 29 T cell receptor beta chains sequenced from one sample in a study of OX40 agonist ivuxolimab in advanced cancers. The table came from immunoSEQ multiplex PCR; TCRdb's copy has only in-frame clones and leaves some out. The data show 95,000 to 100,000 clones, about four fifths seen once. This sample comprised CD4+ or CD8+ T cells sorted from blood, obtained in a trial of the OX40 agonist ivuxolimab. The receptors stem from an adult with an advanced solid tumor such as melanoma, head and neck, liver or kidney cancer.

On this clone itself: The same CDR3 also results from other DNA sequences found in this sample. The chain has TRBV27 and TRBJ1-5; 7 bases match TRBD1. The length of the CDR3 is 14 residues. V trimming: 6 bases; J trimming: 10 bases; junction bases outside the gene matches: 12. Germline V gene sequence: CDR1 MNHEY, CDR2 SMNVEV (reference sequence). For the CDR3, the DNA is TGTGCCAGCAGGAGCTTACAGGGGCAGGGACCCCAGCATTTT. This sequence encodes CASRSLQGQGPQHF.

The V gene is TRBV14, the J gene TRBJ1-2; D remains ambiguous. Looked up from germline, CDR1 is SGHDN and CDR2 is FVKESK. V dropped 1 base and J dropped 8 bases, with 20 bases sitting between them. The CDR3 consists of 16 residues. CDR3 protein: CASSQVNTVTWGGYTF. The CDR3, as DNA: TGTGCCAGCAGCCAAGTTAACACAGTGACCTGGGGAGGCTACACCTTC.

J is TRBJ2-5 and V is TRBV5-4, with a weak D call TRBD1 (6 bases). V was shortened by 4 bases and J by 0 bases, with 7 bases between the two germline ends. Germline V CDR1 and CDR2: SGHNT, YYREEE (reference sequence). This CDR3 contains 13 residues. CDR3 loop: CASSRTDQETQYF. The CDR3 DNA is TGTGCCAGCAGCCGGACAGACCAAGAGACCCAGTACTTC.

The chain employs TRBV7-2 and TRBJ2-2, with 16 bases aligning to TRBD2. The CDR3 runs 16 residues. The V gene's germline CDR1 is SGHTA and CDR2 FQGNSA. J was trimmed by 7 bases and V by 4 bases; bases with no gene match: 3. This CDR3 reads CASSWGLAGGHGELFF. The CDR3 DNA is TGTGCCAGCAGCTGGGGACTAGCGGGGGGGCACGGGGAGCTGTTTTTT.

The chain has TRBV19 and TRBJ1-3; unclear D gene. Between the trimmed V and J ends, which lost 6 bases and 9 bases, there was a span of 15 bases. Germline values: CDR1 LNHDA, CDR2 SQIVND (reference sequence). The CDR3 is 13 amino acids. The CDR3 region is CASRETSVSTIYF. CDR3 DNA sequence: TGTGCCAGTAGAGAGACCTCGGTGAGCACCATATATTTT.

The CDR3 DNA reads TGTGCCAGCGGGTCTCTTTTAGCTCCCGTCACTGAAGCTTTCTTT. Translating it yields CASGSLLAPVTEAFF. V and J are TRBV7-6 and TRBJ1-1; unclear D gene. The CDR3 runs 15 residues. The V gene's germline CDR1 is SGHVS and CDR2 FNYEAQ. Trimming took 8 bases from V and 4 from J, leaving 20 bases between them.

CDR3 amino acids: CAGEPGTPHEAFF. DNA of the CDR3: TGTGCCGGGGAGCCGGGTACTCCCCATGAAGCTTTCTTT. This chain connects TRBV2 to TRBJ1-1; the D is unclear. This CDR3 has 13 amino acids. Germline V gives CDR1 SNHLY, CDR2 FYNNEI. The V and J ends lost 11 bases and 7 bases respectively, with 20 bases between them. Full variable domain (rest looked up from reference TRBV2 and TRBJ1-1): EPEVTQTPSHQVTQMGQEVILRCVPISNHLYFYWYRQILGQKVEFLVSFYNNEISEKSEIFDDQFSVERPDGSNFTLKIRSTKLEDSAMYFCAGEPGTPHEAFFGQGTRLTVV.

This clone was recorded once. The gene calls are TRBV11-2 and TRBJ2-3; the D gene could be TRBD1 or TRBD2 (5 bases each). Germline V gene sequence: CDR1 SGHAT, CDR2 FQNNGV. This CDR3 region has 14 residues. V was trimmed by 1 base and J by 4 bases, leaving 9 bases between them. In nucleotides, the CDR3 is TGTGCCAGCAGCTTAGGGGGGAGCGCAGATACGCAGTATTTT. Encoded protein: CASSLGGSADTQYF. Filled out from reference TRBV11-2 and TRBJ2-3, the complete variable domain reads EAGVAQSPRYKIIEKRQSVAFWCNPISGHATLYWYQQILGQGPKLLIQFQNNGVVDDSQLPKDRFSAERLKGVDSTLKIQPAKLEDSAVYLCASSLGGSADTQYFGPGTRLTVL.

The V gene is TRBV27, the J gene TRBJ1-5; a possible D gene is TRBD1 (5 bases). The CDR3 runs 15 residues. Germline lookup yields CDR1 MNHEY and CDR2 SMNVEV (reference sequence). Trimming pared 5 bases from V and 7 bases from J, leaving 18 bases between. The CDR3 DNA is TGTGCCAGCAGTCCCTGGGCGGGCGGGGGACAGCCCCAGCATTTT. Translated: CASSPWAGGGQPQHF.

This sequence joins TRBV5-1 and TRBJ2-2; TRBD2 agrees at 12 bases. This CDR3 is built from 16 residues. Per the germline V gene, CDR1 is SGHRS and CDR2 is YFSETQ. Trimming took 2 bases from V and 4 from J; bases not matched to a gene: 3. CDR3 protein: CASSLLAGGVTGELFF. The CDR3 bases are TGCGCCAGCAGCTTACTAGCGGGAGGAGTCACCGGGGAGCTGTTTTTT. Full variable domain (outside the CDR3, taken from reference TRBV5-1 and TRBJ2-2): KAGVTQTPRYLIKTRGQQVTLSCSPISGHRSVSWYQQTPGQGLQFLFEYFSETQRNKGNFPGRFSGRQFSNSRSEMNVSTLELGDSALYLCASSLLAGGVTGELFFGEGSRLTVL.

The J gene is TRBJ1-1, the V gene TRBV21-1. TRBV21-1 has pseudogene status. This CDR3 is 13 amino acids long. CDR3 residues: CASSKGLSTEAFF. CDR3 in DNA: TGTGCCAGCAGCAAAGGGCTGAGCACTGAAGCTTTCTTT.

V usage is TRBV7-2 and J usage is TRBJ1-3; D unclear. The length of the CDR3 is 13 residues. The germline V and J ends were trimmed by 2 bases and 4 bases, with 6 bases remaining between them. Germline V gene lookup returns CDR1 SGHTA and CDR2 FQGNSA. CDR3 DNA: TGTGCCAGCAGCTTATCGTACGGAAACACCATATATTTT. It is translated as CASSLSYGNTIYF.

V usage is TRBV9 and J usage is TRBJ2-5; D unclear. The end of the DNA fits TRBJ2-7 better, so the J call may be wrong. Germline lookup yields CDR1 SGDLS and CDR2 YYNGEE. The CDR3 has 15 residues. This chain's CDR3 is CASSVGTTSSYEQYF. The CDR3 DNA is TGTGCCAGCAGCGTTGGTACGACTTCTTCCTACGAGCAGTACTTC.

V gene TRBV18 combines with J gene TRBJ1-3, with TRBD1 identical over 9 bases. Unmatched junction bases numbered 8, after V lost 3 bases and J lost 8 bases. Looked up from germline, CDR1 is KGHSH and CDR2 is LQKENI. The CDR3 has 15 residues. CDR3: CASSPGQGLVYTIYF. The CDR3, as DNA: TGTGCCAGCTCACCGGGACAGGGACTTGTATACACCATATATTTT.

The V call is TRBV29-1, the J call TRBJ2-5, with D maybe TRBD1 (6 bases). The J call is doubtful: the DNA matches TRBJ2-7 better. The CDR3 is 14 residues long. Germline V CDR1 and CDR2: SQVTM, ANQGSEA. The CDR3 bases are TGCAGCGTTGCCTCCGGGACAAACCTCTACGAGCAGTACTTC. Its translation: CSVASGTNLYEQYF.

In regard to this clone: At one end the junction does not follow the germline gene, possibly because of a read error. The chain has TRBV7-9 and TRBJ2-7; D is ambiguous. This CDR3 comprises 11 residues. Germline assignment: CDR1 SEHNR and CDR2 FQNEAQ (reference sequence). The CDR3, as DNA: TGTGCCAGCAGCTTCGGTGCTACGACGCACTTC. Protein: CASSFGATTHF. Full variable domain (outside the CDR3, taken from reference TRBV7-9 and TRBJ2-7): DTGVSQNPRHKITKRGQNVTFRCDPISEHNRLYWYRQTLGQGPEFLTYFQNEAQLEKSRLLSDRFSAERPKGSFSTLEIQRTEQGDSAMYLCASSFGATTHFGPGTRLTVT.

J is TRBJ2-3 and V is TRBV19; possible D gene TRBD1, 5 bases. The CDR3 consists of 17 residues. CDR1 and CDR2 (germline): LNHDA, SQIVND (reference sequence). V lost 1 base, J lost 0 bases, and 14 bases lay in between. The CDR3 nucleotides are TGTGCCAGTAGTATAGTGGGGCGCATGGCTAGCACAGATACGCAGTATTTT. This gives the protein CASSIVGRMASTDTQYF.

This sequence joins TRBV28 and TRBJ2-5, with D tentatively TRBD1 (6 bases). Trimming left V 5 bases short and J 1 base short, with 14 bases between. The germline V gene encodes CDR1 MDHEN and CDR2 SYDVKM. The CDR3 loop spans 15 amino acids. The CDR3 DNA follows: TGTGCCAGCAGTAGCGAGGGGGAATTCCAAGAGACCCAGTACTTC. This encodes CASSSEGEFQETQYF. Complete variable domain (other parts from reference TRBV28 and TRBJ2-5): DVKVTQSSRYLVKRTGEKVFLECVQDMDHENMFWYRQDPGLGLRLIYFSYDVKMKEKGDIPEGYSVSREKKERFSLILESASTNQTSMYLCASSSEGEFQETQYFGPGTRLLVL.

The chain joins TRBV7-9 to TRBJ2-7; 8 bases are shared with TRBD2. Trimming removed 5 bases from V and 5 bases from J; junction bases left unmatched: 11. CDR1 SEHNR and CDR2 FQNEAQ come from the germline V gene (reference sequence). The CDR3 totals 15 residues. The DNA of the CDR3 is TGTGCCAGCAGCCCCCCGGGACTAGTTCTCGACGAGCAGTACTTC. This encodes CASSPPGLVLDEQYF.

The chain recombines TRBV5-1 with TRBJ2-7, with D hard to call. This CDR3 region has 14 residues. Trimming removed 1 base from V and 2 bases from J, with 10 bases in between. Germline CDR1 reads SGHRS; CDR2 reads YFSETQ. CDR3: CASSLSYRAYEQYF. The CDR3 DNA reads TGCGCCAGCAGCTTGTCGTACAGAGCCTACGAGCAGTACTTC. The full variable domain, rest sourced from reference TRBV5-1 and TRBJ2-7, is KAGVTQTPRYLIKTRGQQVTLSCSPISGHRSVSWYQQTPGQGLQFLFEYFSETQRNKGNFPGRFSGRQFSNSRSEMNVSTLELGDSALYLCASSLSYRAYEQYFGPGTRLTVT.

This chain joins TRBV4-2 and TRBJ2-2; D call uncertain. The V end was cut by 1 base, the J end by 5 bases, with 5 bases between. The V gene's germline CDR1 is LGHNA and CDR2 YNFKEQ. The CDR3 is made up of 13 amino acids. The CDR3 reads CASSQAETGELFF. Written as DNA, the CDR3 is TGTGCCAGCAGCCAAGCAGAGACCGGGGAGCTGTTTTTT.

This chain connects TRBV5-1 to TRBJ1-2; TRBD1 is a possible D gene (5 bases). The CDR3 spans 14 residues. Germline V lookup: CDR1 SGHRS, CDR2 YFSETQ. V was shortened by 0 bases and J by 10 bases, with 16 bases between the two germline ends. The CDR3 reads CASSLGQSRPDYTF. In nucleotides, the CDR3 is TGCGCCAGCAGCTTGGGACAGTCAAGGCCCGACTACACCTTC.

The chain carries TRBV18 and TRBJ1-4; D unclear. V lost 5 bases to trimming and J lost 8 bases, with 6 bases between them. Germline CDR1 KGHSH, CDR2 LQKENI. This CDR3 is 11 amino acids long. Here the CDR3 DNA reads TGTGCCAGCTCAGATAGAGAAAAACTGTTTTTT. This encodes CASSDREKLFF.

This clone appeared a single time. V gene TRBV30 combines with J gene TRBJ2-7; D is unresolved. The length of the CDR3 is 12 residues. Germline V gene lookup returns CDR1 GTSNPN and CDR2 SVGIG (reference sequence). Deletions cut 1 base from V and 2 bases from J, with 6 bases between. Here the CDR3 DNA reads TGTGCCTGGAGTGAGGTAACCTACGAGCAGTACTTC. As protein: CAWSEVTYEQYF.

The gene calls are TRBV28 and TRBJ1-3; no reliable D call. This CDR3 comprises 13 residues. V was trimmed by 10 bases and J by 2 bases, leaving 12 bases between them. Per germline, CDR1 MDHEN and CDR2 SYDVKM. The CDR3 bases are TGTGCCACCGGCCGGGCAACTGGAAACACCATATATTTT. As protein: CATGRATGNTIYF.

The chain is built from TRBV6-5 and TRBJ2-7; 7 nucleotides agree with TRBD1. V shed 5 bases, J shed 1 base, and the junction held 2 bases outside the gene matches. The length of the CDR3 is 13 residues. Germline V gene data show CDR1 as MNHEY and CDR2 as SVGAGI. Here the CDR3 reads CASSRQGSYEQYF. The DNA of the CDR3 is TGTGCCAGCAGTCGACAGGGTTCCTACGAGCAGTACTTC.

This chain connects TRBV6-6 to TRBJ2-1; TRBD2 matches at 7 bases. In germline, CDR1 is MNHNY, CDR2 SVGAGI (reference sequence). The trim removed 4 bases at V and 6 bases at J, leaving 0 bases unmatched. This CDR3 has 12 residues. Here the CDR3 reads CASSWEGNEQFF. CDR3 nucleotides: TGTGCCAGCAGTTGGGAGGGCAATGAGCAGTTCTTC.

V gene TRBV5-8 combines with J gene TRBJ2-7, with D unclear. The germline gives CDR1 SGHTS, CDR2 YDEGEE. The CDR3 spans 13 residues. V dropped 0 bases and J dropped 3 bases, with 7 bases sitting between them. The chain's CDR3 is CASSLALSYEQYF. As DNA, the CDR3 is TGTGCCAGCAGCTTGGCTCTTAGCTACGAGCAGTACTTC. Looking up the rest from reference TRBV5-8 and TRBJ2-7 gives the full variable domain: EAGVTQSPTHLIKTRGQQATLRCSPISGHTSVYWYQQALGLGLQFLLWYDEGEERNRGNFPPRFSGRQFPNYSSELNVNALELEDSALYLCASSLALSYEQYFGPGTRLTVT.

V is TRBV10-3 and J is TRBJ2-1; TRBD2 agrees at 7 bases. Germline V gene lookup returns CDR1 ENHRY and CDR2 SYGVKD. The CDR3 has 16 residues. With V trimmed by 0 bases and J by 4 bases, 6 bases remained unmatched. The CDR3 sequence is CAISESRGGGYNEQFF. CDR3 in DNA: TGTGCCATCAGTGAGTCGAGGGGCGGGGGATACAATGAGCAGTTCTTC.